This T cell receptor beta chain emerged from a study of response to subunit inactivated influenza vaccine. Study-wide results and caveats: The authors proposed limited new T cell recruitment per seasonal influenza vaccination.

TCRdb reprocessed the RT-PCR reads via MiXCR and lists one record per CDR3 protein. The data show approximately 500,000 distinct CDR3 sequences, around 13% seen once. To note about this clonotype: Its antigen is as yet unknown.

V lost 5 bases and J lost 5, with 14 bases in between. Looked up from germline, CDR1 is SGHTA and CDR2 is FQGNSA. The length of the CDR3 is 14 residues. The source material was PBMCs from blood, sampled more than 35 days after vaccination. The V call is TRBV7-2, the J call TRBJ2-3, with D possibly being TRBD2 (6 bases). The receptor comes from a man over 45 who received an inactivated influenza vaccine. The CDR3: CASSTRRVGDTQYF. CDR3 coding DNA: TGTGCCAGCAGCACGCGGAGGGTCGGAGATACGCAGTATTTT.